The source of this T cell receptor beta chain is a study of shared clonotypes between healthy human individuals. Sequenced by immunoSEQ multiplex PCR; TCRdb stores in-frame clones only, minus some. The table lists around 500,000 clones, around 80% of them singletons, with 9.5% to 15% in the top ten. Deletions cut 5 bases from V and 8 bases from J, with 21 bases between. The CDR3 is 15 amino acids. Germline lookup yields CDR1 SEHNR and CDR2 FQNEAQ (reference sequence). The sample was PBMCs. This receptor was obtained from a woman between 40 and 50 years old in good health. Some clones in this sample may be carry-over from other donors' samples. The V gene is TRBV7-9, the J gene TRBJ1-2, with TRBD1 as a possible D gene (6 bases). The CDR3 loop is CASSPQGLISSGYTF. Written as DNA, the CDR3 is TGTGCCAGCAGCCCACAGGGTCTCATTTCATCGGGCTACACCTTC.